Each of the 9 T cell receptor beta chains below was sequenced from the same sample in a study of cytomegalovirus exposure and HLA in healthy donors (dated by TCRdb to the late 2010s). Library preparation was by the immunoSEQ multiplex PCR assay. Imported from immuneACCESS, the table was reduced by TCRdb to in-frame sequences with V and J called. These copies leave out some clones; in studies compared against another copy, an unresolved V gene accounts for under half, and the cause of the remainder is not known. This sample comprises around 250,000 clones, roughly 89% of them detected only once. The top ten clones comprise under 0.4% of the sample. Material for sequencing was PBMCs. The origin of the receptors is a woman aged 18-29 years in good health and CMV-seronegative.

The V call is TRBV7-9, the J call TRBJ1-4; no definite D call. Trimming removed 9 bases from V and 6 bases from J, with 14 bases in between. Germline CDR1 and CDR2: SEHNR and FQNEAQ (reference sequence). This CDR3 region has 13 residues. The CDR3 region has the DNA TGTGCCAGTCAGAGGGCGGTGGATGAAAAACTGTTTTTT. Translated, it gives CASQRAVDEKLFF.

The chain employs TRBV19 and TRBJ2-7; D unclear. V lost 2 bases, J lost 2 bases, and 13 bases lay in between. The CDR3 has 15 residues. Germline V CDR1 and CDR2: LNHDA, SQIVND (reference sequence). The DNA of the CDR3 is TGTGCCAGTAGTATATCCCACAGCTCCCCCTACGAGCAGTACTTC. Translation: CASSISHSSPYEQYF.

V gene TRBV6-6 combines with J gene TRBJ1-2; possibly TRBD1 for D (5 bases). Germline V gene data show CDR1 as MNHNY and CDR2 as SVGAGI (reference sequence). The length of the CDR3 is 11 residues. V was shortened by 4 bases and J by 8 bases, with 8 bases between the two germline ends. Written as DNA, the CDR3 is TGTGCCAGCAGTTGGGGGGAGGGCTACACCTTC. This codes for CASSWGEGYTF.

The chain links TRBV5-1 to TRBJ2-1, with D possibly TRBD2 on 5 matching bases. The length of the CDR3 is 15 residues. Germline V gene lookup returns CDR1 SGHRS and CDR2 YFSETQ. V lost 0 bases and J lost 7, with 14 bases in between. The CDR3 protein is CASSLGLAEPNEQFF. Here the CDR3 DNA reads TGCGCCAGCAGCTTGGGGCTAGCCGAACCAAATGAGCAGTTCTTC. Full variable domain (remainder filled in from reference TRBV5-1 and TRBJ2-1): KAGVTQTPRYLIKTRGQQVTLSCSPISGHRSVSWYQQTPGQGLQFLFEYFSETQRNKGNFPGRFSGRQFSNSRSEMNVSTLELGDSALYLCASSLGLAEPNEQFFGPGTRLTVL.

V is TRBV5-1 and J is TRBJ2-3, with D maybe TRBD2 (7 bases). This CDR3 region has 16 residues. CDR1 is SGHRS and CDR2 is YFSETQ in the germline V gene. Trimming stripped 1 base from V and 4 bases from J, with 16 bases between. The chain's CDR3 is CASSLIGGGSPDTQYF. In nucleotides, the CDR3 is TGCGCCAGCAGCTTGATCGGCGGGGGCTCCCCAGATACGCAGTATTTT.

The CDR3 DNA is TGTGCCAGCAGCCATCCCCGGACAGGGTTACTGGGGGAGCAGTTCTTC. Amino acid sequence: CASSHPRTGLLGEQFF. V is TRBV7-9 and J is TRBJ2-1; 8 nucleotides match TRBD1. The V gene's germline CDR1 is SEHNR and CDR2 FQNEAQ (reference sequence). The CDR3 length is 16 residues. V lost 5 bases to trimming and J lost 10 bases; unmatched junction nucleotides: 16.

V gene TRBV10-2 combines with J gene TRBJ2-7; D may be TRBD2 (6 bases). From germline, CDR1 is WSHSY and CDR2 SAAADI. The CDR3 loop spans 12 amino acids. V was clipped by 7 bases and J by 4 bases, with 11 bases between them. CDR3 in amino acids: CASTDGGYEQYF. CDR3 DNA: TGCGCCAGCACTGATGGAGGGTACGAGCAGTACTTC.

This chain connects TRBV5-1 to TRBJ2-3, with D unclear. The CDR3 sequence is 15 residues long. V lost 0 bases and J 6 bases, leaving 14 bases between the germline ends. The germline CDR1 and CDR2 sequences are SGHRS and YFSETQ. CDR3 sequence (DNA): TGCGCCAGCAGCTTGGTCTCTGAACTTTTCGATACGCAGTATTTT. Translating gives CASSLVSELFDTQYF.

This chain uses TRBV29-1 with TRBJ2-2, with D unresolved. Per the germline V gene, CDR1 is SQVTM and CDR2 is ANQGSEA. The V end lost 7 bases, the J end lost 4 bases, and 16 bases lay between the germline ends. This CDR3 has 14 residues. CDR3 bases: TGCAGCGCCTTAGAAGACTTGGTCACCGGGGAGCTGTTTTTT. Protein: CSALEDLVTGELFF.